The 18 T cell receptor beta chains below all came from one sample that was sequenced in a study of cytomegalovirus exposure and HLA in healthy donors (TCRdb year 2017). Library generation was performed with the immunoSEQ multiplex PCR assay. For the multiplex PCR, a mixture combining 60 forward primers for TCR Vbeta segments and 13 reverse primers for TCR Jbeta segments was used. Entries here come from immuneACCESS through TCRdb and include only in-frame sequences with V and J called. Some clones fail to appear in such tables; in the studies checked, an unresolved V gene covers under half of the shortfall, and the cause of the remainder is unknown. This sample's clone table shows some 140,000 clones. 1.5% to 1.8% of the sample lies in the top ten. Sequenced: PBMCs. The receptors originated from a woman aged 35 to 49 in good health and CMV-seronegative.

The V gene is TRBV19, the J gene TRBJ1-1; TRBD1 might be the D (6 bases). The CDR3 covers 14 residues. V dropped 2 bases and J dropped 7 bases, with 14 bases sitting between them. Looked up from germline, CDR1 is LNHDA and CDR2 is SQIVND (reference sequence). The CDR3 DNA is TGTGCCAGTAGTATAATGCAGGGGCGATATGAAGCTTTCTTT. Translating it yields CASSIMQGRYEAFF.

This chain connects TRBV7-3 to TRBJ2-5; no firm D call. The germline gives CDR1 SGHTA, CDR2 FQGTGA. The CDR3 sequence is 13 residues long. V dropped 7 bases and J dropped 4 bases, with 13 bases sitting between them. The CDR3 DNA is TGTGCCAGCACCCCAACCCCAGGAGAGACCCAGTACTTC. Its protein is CASTPTPGETQYF. The variable domain in full, completed from reference TRBV7-3 and TRBJ2-5, reads GAGVSQTPSNKVTEKGKYVELRCDPISGHTALYWYRQSLGQGPEFLIYFQGTGAADDSGLPNDRFFAVRPEGSVSTLKIQRTERGDSAVYLCASTPTPGETQYFGPGTRLLVL.

The chain recombines TRBV18 with TRBJ1-3; TRBD1 aligns across 7 bases. Trimming cost V 3 bases and J 0 bases; bases outside gene matches: 2. The CDR3 is 15 residues long. Germline-derived CDR1 and CDR2 are KGHSH and LQKENI. For the CDR3, the DNA is TGTGCCAGCTCACCTACAGGGGACTCTGGAAACACCATATATTTT. Protein sequence: CASSPTGDSGNTIYF. Supplemented by reference TRBV18 and TRBJ1-3, the full variable domain reads NAGVMQNPRHLVRRRGQEARLRCSPMKGHSHVYWYRQLPEEGLKFMVYLQKENIIDESGMPKERFSAEFPKEGPSILRIQQVVRGDSAAYFCASSPTGDSGNTIYFGEGSWLTVV.

The rearrangement uses TRBV6-1 and TRBJ2-7; TRBD1 matches 10 bases. Germline lookup yields CDR1 MNHNS and CDR2 SASEGT. The CDR3 runs 14 residues. V lost 6 bases and J lost 2; bases outside the gene matches: 4. Here the CDR3 DNA reads TGTGCCAGCAGAAGAGGGACAGGGGCCTACGAGCAGTACGTC. It encodes CASRRGTGAYEQYV.

The chain couples TRBV5-1 to TRBJ1-1; D uncertain. Trimming took 5 bases from V and 1 from J, leaving 12 bases between them. Germline lookup yields CDR1 SGHRS and CDR2 YFSETQ. This CDR3 comprises 14 residues. CDR3 coding DNA: TGCGCCAGCAGTACGCACAGTACGAACACTGAAGCTTTCTTT. It yields the protein CASSTHSTNTEAFF. Combining the CDR3 with reference TRBV5-1 and TRBJ1-1 gives the whole variable domain KAGVTQTPRYLIKTRGQQVTLSCSPISGHRSVSWYQQTPGQGLQFLFEYFSETQRNKGNFPGRFSGRQFSNSRSEMNVSTLELGDSALYLCASSTHSTNTEAFFGQGTRLTVV.

This chain connects TRBV5-4 to TRBJ2-7, with D possibly matching TRBD1 (5 bases). This CDR3 has 13 residues. Germline CDR1 is SGHNT and CDR2 is YYREEE (reference sequence). The germline V and J ends were trimmed by 0 bases and 1 base, with 5 bases remaining between them. CDR3 DNA sequence: TGTGCCAGCAGCTTGGACAGGTCCTACGAGCAGTACGTC. The encoded protein is CASSLDRSYEQYV.

The chain carries TRBV25-1 and TRBJ2-2, with D perhaps matching TRBD1 (6 bases). V shed 4 bases and J shed 6 bases, with 12 bases lying between them. CDR1 MGHDK and CDR2 SYGVNS come from the germline V gene. The CDR3 loop spans 14 amino acids. CDR3 bases: TGTGCCAGCAGTGTCACAGGGATCTCCGGGGAGCTGTTTTTT. It is translated as CASSVTGISGELFF.

The genes are TRBV6-5 and TRBJ1-6, with 7 bases lining up with TRBD1. V lost 6 bases to trimming and J lost 6 bases; unmatched junction nucleotides: 8. Germline values: CDR1 MNHEY, CDR2 SVGAGI. CDR3 length: 15 residues. CDR3 protein: CASRLTGNRNSPLHF. In nucleotides, the CDR3 is TGTGCCAGCAGGCTGACAGGGAATCGTAATTCACCCCTCCACTTT.

On this clone: It is unclear where the CDR3 begins or ends on the DNA, so no DNA is shown, and the CDR3 is as TCRdb lists it. This chain connects TRBV9 to TRBJ1-6. The CDR3 numbers 15 amino acids, ends counted. The germline V gene has CDR1 SGDLS and CDR2 YYNGEE. CDR3: CASSAWGGGNSPLHF.

V gene TRBV18 combines with J gene TRBJ2-1; tentatively, D is TRBD2 (6 bases). The germline gives CDR1 KGHSH, CDR2 LQKENI. This CDR3 contains 17 residues. Between the trimmed V and J ends, which lost 5 bases and 0 bases, there was a span of 17 bases. The CDR3 region has the DNA TGTGCCAGCTCAGTAGGGACTCCGAGGGGCTCCTACAATGAGCAGTTCTTC. Translation: CASSVGTPRGSYNEQFF.

V usage is TRBV19 and J usage is TRBJ2-2; D may be TRBD2 (7 bases). This CDR3 is built from 16 residues. Germline CDR1 reads LNHDA; CDR2 reads SQIVND (reference sequence). V was trimmed by 6 bases and J by 0 bases, leaving 14 bases between them. Here the CDR3 DNA reads TGTGCCAGTAGGAGGGGGGGCGGGGCGAACACCGGGGAGCTGTTTTTT. It codes for CASRRGGGANTGELFF.

This chain connects TRBV14 to TRBJ1-2; no firm D call. CDR1 SGHDN and CDR2 FVKESK come from the germline V gene. The CDR3 has 12 amino acids. V was cut by 1 base and J by 8 bases, with 8 bases left in between. CDR3 sequence (DNA): TGTGCCAGCAGCCAAGGCGGCCAAGGCTACACCTTC. Protein: CASSQGGQGYTF. The whole variable domain, filled in from reference TRBV14 and TRBJ1-2, reads EAGVTQFPSHSVIEKGQTVTLRCDPISGHDNLYWYRRVMGKEIKFLLHFVKESKQDESGMPNNRFLAERTGGTYSTLKVQPAELEDSGVYFCASSQGGQGYTFGSGTRLTVV.

The V gene is TRBV27, the J gene TRBJ1-2; D is perhaps TRBD1 (6 bases). The CDR3 runs 16 residues. Trimming shortened V by 6 bases and J by 3 bases, and 20 bases separated the two germline ends. In germline, CDR1 is MNHEY, CDR2 SMNVEV (reference sequence). In nucleotides, the CDR3 is TGTGCCAGCAGACTAACCGGGGCAGGGGAATACTATGGCTACACCTTC. Translated: CASRLTGAGEYYGYTF.

The V call is TRBV2, the J call TRBJ1-5; no reliable D call. Trimming left V 3 bases short and J 6 bases short, with 6 bases between. The CDR3 loop spans 12 amino acids. Per the germline V gene, CDR1 is SNHLY and CDR2 is FYNNEI. The CDR3, as DNA: TGTGCCAGCAGTGATAGAGGTCAGCCCCAGCATTTT. This encodes CASSDRGQPQHF.

The chain joins TRBV29-1 to TRBJ1-2; 8 bases match TRBD1. The CDR3 consists of 14 residues. Germline V lookup: CDR1 SQVTM, CDR2 ANQGSEA. With V trimmed by 7 bases and J by 7 bases, 14 bases remained unmatched. The CDR3 coding sequence is TGCAGCGGCGGAATTCAGGGGGCACGTAGTGGCTACACCTTC. Protein product: CSGGIQGARSGYTF.

Details on this clone: The sample contains more than one DNA sequence encoding this CDR3. The chain has TRBV5-6 and TRBJ2-5; 8 bases match TRBD1. Germline CDR1 SGHDT, CDR2 YYEEEE. The J segment lost 5 bases and the V segment lost 4 bases, leaving 22 bases of the junction unmatched. The CDR3 sequence is 19 residues long. DNA of the CDR3: TGTGCCAGCAGCCCTCGGACAGGGCGGTACTCCCAGGGGAAGGAGACCCAGTACTTC. It translates to CASSPRTGRYSQGKETQYF.

The genes are TRBV7-2 and TRBJ1-5, with D tentatively TRBD1 (6 bases). Looked up from germline, CDR1 is SGHTA and CDR2 is FQGNSA. V gave up 5 bases and J gave up 4 bases, with 21 bases separating them. The CDR3 totals 17 residues. The CDR3 region is CASSPRRAGEGNQPQHF. The CDR3 region has the DNA TGTGCCAGCAGCCCGAGGCGGGCAGGGGAAGGGAATCAGCCCCAGCATTTT.

The chain has TRBV27 and TRBJ2-1, with D possibly being TRBD2 (7 bases). The CDR3 covers 17 residues. Germline CDR1 is MNHEY and CDR2 is SMNVEV (reference sequence). Trimming shortened V by 3 bases and J by 1 base, and 16 bases separated the two germline ends. The CDR3 nucleotides read TGTGCCAGCAGTTTTCGGGGGGCAGGTTCGTCCTACAATGAGCAGTTCTTC. This translates into CASSFRGAGSSYNEQFF.